These 19 T cell receptor beta chains were all obtained from the same sample, sequenced in a study of shared clonotypes between healthy human individuals. Naive CD8 cells lacked CD45RO and underwent positive selection for CCR7, leaving out terminally differentiated effector memory CD45RA+ cells. The data were produced by immunoSEQ multiplex PCR, yet TCRdb's version contains in-frame clones alone and is incomplete. Of about 2.1 million clones in the sample, more than 85% are singletons; the top ten hold 1.5% to 2%. Sequenced: naive CD8+ T cells from PBMCs. Receptors were obtained from a man aged 18 to 29 in good health. Some clones in this sample may be carry-over from other donors' samples.

The chain recombines TRBV7-9 with TRBJ1-2; no clear D gene. V was cut by 1 base and J by 14 bases, with 17 bases left in between. This CDR3 has 13 amino acids. Germline V CDR1 and CDR2: SEHNR, FQNEAQ (reference sequence). For the CDR3, the DNA is TGTGCCAGCAGCTTAGAAATTGGTAGTCGGTGGACCTTC. Its translation: CASSLEIGSRWTF.

V and J are TRBV7-9 and TRBJ2-3; D not resolved. This CDR3 contains 18 residues. Trimming shortened V by 5 bases and J by 0 bases, and 21 bases separated the two germline ends. Germline CDR1 SEHNR, CDR2 FQNEAQ (reference sequence). CDR3 in DNA: TGTGCCAGCAGCAACCGCCGGGCCCACGAAGCTAGCACAGATACGCAGTATTTT. It codes for CASSNRRAHEASTDTQYF.

J is TRBJ2-7 and V is TRBV6-1; D gene uncertain. V gave up 3 bases and J gave up 2 bases, with 14 bases separating them. There are 15 residues in the CDR3. CDR1 is MNHNS and CDR2 is SASEGT in the germline V gene. The CDR3 here is CASSDPHGQAYEQYF. CDR3 DNA: TGTGCCAGCAGTGATCCTCATGGTCAGGCCTACGAGCAGTACTTC.

This chain uses TRBV27 with TRBJ1-1, with D tentatively TRBD1 (5 bases). V shed 6 bases and J shed 2 bases, with 19 bases lying between them. The CDR3 is 16 residues long. Germline-derived CDR1 and CDR2 are MNHEY and SMNVEV (reference sequence). DNA for the CDR3: TGTGCCAGCAGCGATTTCAGGGTCCGGGGAAACACTGAAGCTTTCTTT. Translated, it gives CASSDFRVRGNTEAFF.

The chain combines TRBV27 with TRBJ2-3; TRBD2 matches 14 bases. The germline gives CDR1 MNHEY, CDR2 SMNVEV (reference sequence). This CDR3 comprises 17 residues. The V segment lost 5 bases and the J segment 4 bases; nucleotides outside the gene matches: 8. Here the CDR3 DNA reads TGTGCCAGCAGTGCAGGGACTAGCGGGAGAAATCCAGATACGCAGTATTTT. This gives the protein CASSAGTSGRNPDTQYF.

The table lists this clone with a count of one. The sample carries other DNA sequences with the same CDR3. The chain employs TRBV9 and TRBJ1-5, with D possibly TRBD1 on 5 matching bases. The germline CDR1 and CDR2 sequences are SGDLS and YYNGEE. V lost 4 bases and J lost 1, with 9 bases in between. The CDR3 loop spans 14 amino acids. The CDR3 nucleotides are TGTGCCAGCAGCCCCCGGGACAGCAATCAGCCCCAGCATTTT. Translation: CASSPRDSNQPQHF.

The V call is TRBV6-5, the J call TRBJ2-7; possible D gene TRBD1, 7 bases. Germline V gene lookup returns CDR1 MNHEY and CDR2 SVGAGI. Trimming pared 2 bases from V and 5 bases from J, leaving 16 bases between. CDR3 length: 15 amino acids. CDR3 DNA sequence: TGTGCCAGCAGTTACCCGAACCAGGGGGGACACGAGCAGTACTTC. Translation gives CASSYPNQGGHEQYF.

The V and J genes are TRBV6-5 and TRBJ2-5; no definite D call. The CDR3 spans 13 residues. The germline V gene has CDR1 MNHEY and CDR2 SVGAGI. The V and J ends lost 0 bases and 4 bases respectively, with 6 bases between them. CDR3 residues: CASSYSRVETQYF. DNA of the CDR3: TGTGCCAGCAGTTACTCAAGAGTAGAGACCCAGTACTTC.

This clone appeared a single time. The rearrangement uses TRBV9 and TRBJ2-1, with D perhaps matching TRBD1 (5 bases). The CDR3 covers 12 residues. Germline CDR1 and CDR2: SGDLS and YYNGEE. Between the trimmed V and J ends, which lost 5 bases and 8 bases, there was a span of 11 bases. Here the CDR3 DNA reads TGTGCCAGCAGGTGGGGCACCGATGAGCAGTTCTTC. Translation: CASRWGTDEQFF.

The chain couples TRBV27 to TRBJ1-4; D is uncertain. This CDR3 comprises 16 residues. The germline V gene has CDR1 MNHEY and CDR2 SMNVEV (reference sequence). Trimming removed 6 bases at V and 3 bases at J, with 17 bases between. The DNA for the CDR3 is TGTGCCAGCAGAAGAACTCTCGGGTCACCTAATGAAAAACTGTTTTTT. Protein product: CASRRTLGSPNEKLFF.

J is TRBJ2-2 and V is TRBV27; the D call may be TRBD1 or TRBD2 (6 bases each). The germline V gene has CDR1 MNHEY and CDR2 SMNVEV (reference sequence). The CDR3 runs 17 residues. The V end was cut by 5 bases, the J end by 0 bases, with 16 bases between. CDR3 in amino acids: CASSQRGAPTNTGELFF. The CDR3 nucleotides are TGTGCCAGCAGTCAAAGGGGGGCCCCCACGAACACCGGGGAGCTGTTTTTT.

This clone was observed a single time. The V gene is TRBV13, the J gene TRBJ1-1, with a weak D call TRBD1 (6 bases). Per germline, CDR1 PRHDT and CDR2 FYEKMQ (reference sequence). Trimming took off 5 bases at V and 5 bases at J, with 15 bases between the two ends. The CDR3 has 14 residues. The CDR3 bases are TGTGCCAGCAGCGTCGGTACAGGGAGGACTGAAGCTTTCTTT. This translates into CASSVGTGRTEAFF.

The CDR3 sequence is CASSVRDGTYEQYF. The CDR3 DNA sequence: TGTGCCAGCAGTGTCCGGGACGGAACGTACGAGCAGTACTTC. The chain is built from TRBV27 and TRBJ2-7; D might be TRBD1 or TRBD2, each matching 5 bases. In germline, CDR1 is MNHEY, CDR2 SMNVEV (reference sequence). The CDR3 is 14 amino acids. Trimming took off 5 bases at V and 4 bases at J, with 15 bases between the two ends.

The rearrangement uses TRBV14 and TRBJ1-1; D is uncertain. The V gene lost 5 bases and the J gene lost 0 bases, with 7 bases spanning the gap. The length of the CDR3 is 13 residues. Germline lookup yields CDR1 SGHDN and CDR2 FVKESK. CDR3 sequence: CASSFSLNTEAFF. The CDR3 DNA is TGTGCCAGCAGCTTTAGTTTGAACACTGAAGCTTTCTTT.

The genes are TRBV27 and TRBJ1-2; TRBD1 is a possible D gene (5 bases). There are 15 residues in the CDR3. Germline V gene lookup returns CDR1 MNHEY and CDR2 SMNVEV (reference sequence). The ends were cut back, 3 bases at V and 4 bases at J, with 15 bases in the middle. The CDR3 protein is CASSFYRDSPYGYTF. CDR3 bases: TGTGCCAGCAGTTTTTACCGAGACAGCCCCTATGGCTACACCTTC.

This chain links TRBV7-2 with TRBJ1-3; D is unclear. Deletions cut 5 bases from V and 0 bases from J, with 8 bases between. Germline CDR1 SGHTA, CDR2 FQGNSA. The length of the CDR3 is 14 residues. CDR3 nucleotides: TGTGCCAGCAGCCCTGCGGACTCTGGAAACACCATATATTTT. Translation gives CASSPADSGNTIYF.

The V and J genes are TRBV7-7 and TRBJ2-5; D is possibly TRBD1 (5 bases). Deletions cut 4 bases from V and 2 bases from J, with 8 bases between. CDR1 is SSHAT and CDR2 is FNYEAQ in the germline V gene (reference sequence). The CDR3 loop spans 13 amino acids. DNA for the CDR3: TGTGCCAGCAGCTCAAGACAGCAAGAGACCCAGTACTTC. This sequence encodes CASSSRQQETQYF.

The V call is TRBV7-8, the J call TRBJ2-7, with 7 bases lining up with TRBD2. V shed 0 bases, J shed 3 bases, and the junction held 11 bases outside the gene matches. Germline V CDR1 and CDR2: SGHVS, FQNEAQ. This CDR3 has 17 amino acids. The CDR3 DNA sequence: TGTGCCAGCAGCTTAGCGCCCCGTGTGGCGGGAGACTACGAGCAGTACTTC. It translates to CASSLAPRVAGDYEQYF.

This chain joins TRBV4-2 and TRBJ2-7; D remains ambiguous. V was pared by 0 bases and J by 3 bases, with 9 bases between. The CDR3 has 14 residues. Germline CDR1 reads LGHNA; CDR2 reads YNFKEQ. The CDR3 DNA sequence: TGTGCCAGCAGCCAAGATGAGTGGGACTACGAGCAGTACTTC. Encoded protein: CASSQDEWDYEQYF.